One and the same sample provided the 25 T cell receptor beta chains below, sequenced in a study of shared clonotypes between healthy human individuals. Clones were sequenced by immunoSEQ multiplex PCR, and TCRdb holds only the in-frame ones, with some missing. The sample holds about 2.1 million clones, just under 95% seen once. Naive-designated CD8 cells lacked CD45RO, were positively enriched for CCR7, and omitted terminally differentiated effector memory CD45RA+ cells. Material: naive CD8+ T cells from PBMCs. The receptors shown here come from a man aged 18 to 29 in good health. Some clones in this sample may be carry-over from other donors' samples.

J is TRBJ1-2 and V is TRBV12-2; the D call of TRBD1 is as the table states it, not checked on the DNA. TRBV12-2 is noted as a pseudogene. CDR3 length: 15 amino acids. The CDR3 loop is CASRFRDRVEGGYTF. CDR3 nucleotides: TGTGCAAGTCGCTTCCGTGACAGGGTCGAGGGTGGCTACACCTTC.

The rearrangement links TRBV6-5 to TRBJ1-4; 7 bases fit TRBD1. The germline V gene has CDR1 MNHEY and CDR2 SVGAGI. V shed 6 bases and J 8 bases; nucleotides not matched to a gene: 9. This CDR3 comprises 14 residues. As DNA, the CDR3 is TGTGCCAGCAGAAAACTAGGGGGCTACGAAAAACTGTTTTTT. Translated, it gives CASRKLGGYEKLFF.

V and J are TRBV7-3 and TRBJ2-2; tentative D call: TRBD2 (6 bases). This CDR3 has 14 residues. CDR1 is SGHTA and CDR2 is FQGTGA in the germline V gene. Trimming removed 5 bases from V and 5 bases from J, with 12 bases in between. CDR3 sequence (DNA): TGTGCCAGCAGCCCTGTGGCGGGGACCGGGGAGCTGTTTTTT. It codes for CASSPVAGTGELFF.

This chain links TRBV5-1 with TRBJ1-1; no definite D call. The V end was cut by 3 bases, the J end by 5 bases, with 23 bases between. Germline V gives CDR1 SGHRS, CDR2 YFSETQ. The CDR3 covers 17 residues. CDR3 loop: CASSSPVVRGENTEAFF. The CDR3 DNA sequence: TGCGCCAGCAGCTCCCCGGTCGTCCGGGGAGAAAATACTGAAGCTTTCTTT.

This rearrangement joins TRBV7-3 to TRBJ2-2; 9 bases map to TRBD1. The CDR3 runs 15 residues. CDR1 and CDR2 (germline): SGHTA, FQGTGA. Trimming removed 5 bases from V and 4 bases from J; junction bases left unmatched: 5. CDR3: CASSPQGAGTGELFF. In DNA, the CDR3 is TGTGCCAGCAGCCCACAGGGGGCGGGCACCGGGGAGCTGTTTTTT.

The J gene is TRBJ2-5, the V gene TRBV10-3; D gene unclear. With 3 bases removed from V and 2 bases from J, the gap between germline ends came to 10 bases. Germline CDR1 ENHRY, CDR2 SYGVKD. The length of the CDR3 is 14 residues. DNA of the CDR3: TGTGCCATCAGTGATGAGGTGGGGCAAGAGACCCAGTACTTC. Translated, it gives CAISDEVGQETQYF.

V gene TRBV10-3 combines with J gene TRBJ2-7; TRBD1 or TRBD2 may be the D gene (5 bases each). Germline loops: CDR1 ENHRY, CDR2 SYGVKD. CDR3 length equals 12 residues. Trimming took 8 bases from V and 2 from J, leaving 10 bases between them. The CDR3 loop is CAIGDGAYEQYF. CDR3 bases: TGTGCCATCGGGGACGGAGCCTACGAGCAGTACTTC.

V is TRBV19 and J is TRBJ2-4; tentatively, D is TRBD2 (6 bases). Germline CDR1 and CDR2: LNHDA and SQIVND (reference sequence). With 6 bases removed from V and 1 base from J, the gap between germline ends came to 13 bases. The CDR3 loop spans 15 amino acids. CDR3 in DNA: TGTGCCAGTAGCGGAGGAGGGTGGGCCAAAAACATTCAGTACTTC. This codes for CASSGGGWAKNIQYF.

Notes on this clone: Distinct nucleotide sequences in the sample also encode this CDR3. The chain is built from TRBV9 and TRBJ2-2; no firm D call. Germline-derived CDR1 and CDR2 are SGDLS and YYNGEE. CDR3 length: 13 residues. V lost 4 bases to trimming and J lost 1 base, with 5 bases between them. As DNA, the CDR3 is TGTGCCAGCAGCCTATTGAACACCGGGGAGCTGTTTTTT. This gives the protein CASSLLNTGELFF.

Here the CDR3 DNA reads TGTGCCAGCACCCTCTCCTTGGGGGGCGAGCAGTACTTC. This codes for CASTLSLGGEQYF. J is TRBJ2-7 and V is TRBV9, with D perhaps matching TRBD2 (6 bases). V was pared by 6 bases and J by 6 bases, with 16 bases between. The CDR3 runs 13 residues. Germline CDR1 and CDR2: SGDLS and YYNGEE.

The chain is built from TRBV28 and TRBJ2-1; D not certain. In germline, CDR1 is MDHEN, CDR2 SYDVKM. The V end lost 2 bases, the J end lost 2 bases, and 10 bases lay between the germline ends. The CDR3 consists of 15 residues. The chain's CDR3 is CASSLLGPPYNEQFF. CDR3 DNA: TGTGCCAGCAGTTTACTTGGACCACCCTACAATGAGCAGTTCTTC.

As regards this clone: The sample contains more than one DNA sequence encoding this CDR3. The chain carries TRBV15 and TRBJ1-1, with D tentatively TRBD1 (6 bases). Germline V gene lookup returns CDR1 LNHNV and CDR2 YYDKDF (reference sequence). The V end was cut by 3 bases, the J end by 0 bases, with 8 bases between. This CDR3 contains 14 residues. The CDR3 nucleotides are TGTGCCACCAGCAGGGGACACCTGAACACTGAAGCTTTCTTT. Translating it yields CATSRGHLNTEAFF.

The CDR3 DNA sequence: TGCGCCAGCAGCTTGGTGGCGGGACAGGAAGCTTTCTTT. It codes for CASSLVAGQEAFF. The chain carries TRBV5-1 and TRBJ1-1; 7 bases fit TRBD1. Per the germline V gene, CDR1 is SGHRS and CDR2 is YFSETQ. Trimming cost V 0 bases and J 8 bases; bases outside gene matches: 4. This CDR3 is built from 13 residues.

This clone occurred once. The chain uses TRBV27 and TRBJ2-1; tentative D call: TRBD2 (7 bases). Germline V gene data show CDR1 as MNHEY and CDR2 as SMNVEV (reference sequence). Between the trimmed V and J ends, which lost 4 bases and 7 bases, there was a span of 14 bases. This CDR3 region has 14 residues. The CDR3 nucleotides read TGTGCCAGCAGTTGGGGGGGGGCTGGGAATGAGCAGTTCTTC. It codes for CASSWGGAGNEQFF.

The gene calls are TRBV9 and TRBJ1-1; TRBD1 aligns across 9 bases. The CDR3 is made up of 13 amino acids. Losses at the gene ends were 4 bases for V and 6 bases for J; bases not matched to a gene: 4. The germline V gene encodes CDR1 SGDLS and CDR2 YYNGEE. CDR3 sequence: CASSRGTGPEAFF. CDR3 sequence (DNA): TGTGCCAGCAGCAGGGGGACAGGGCCTGAAGCTTTCTTT.

V usage is TRBV30 and J usage is TRBJ2-5; weak D call: TRBD2 (5 bases). The closer fit of TRBJ2-7 to the DNA end suggests the J call may be wrong. From germline, CDR1 is GTSNPN and CDR2 SVGIG (reference sequence). The length of the CDR3 is 12 residues. The DNA for the CDR3 is TGTGCCTGGAGTGTCACTAGGGACGAGCAGTACTTC. It translates to CAWSVTRDEQYF.

The chain uses TRBV15 and TRBJ2-1; maybe TRBD1 (6 bases). The CDR3 spans 16 residues. Trimming removed 1 base from V and 5 bases from J, with 15 bases in between. CDR1 is LNHNV, CDR2 YYDKDF, per germline (reference sequence). The CDR3 nucleotides are TGTGCCACCAGCAGAGGGTGGGACACATATAACAATGAGCAGTTCTTC. It codes for CATSRGWDTYNNEQFF. Combining the CDR3 with reference TRBV15 and TRBJ2-1 gives the whole variable domain DAMVIQNPRYQVTQFGKPVTLSCSQTLNHNVMYWYQQKSSQAPKLLFHYYDKDFNNEADTPDNFQSRRPNTSFCFLDIRSPGLGDTAMYLCATSRGWDTYNNEQFFGPGTRLTVL.

The table lists this clone with a count of one. The chain recombines TRBV4-2 with TRBJ1-4; D gene uncertain. Germline CDR1 and CDR2: LGHNA and YNFKEQ. The CDR3 is 17 amino acids. V lost 0 bases and J lost 8, with 19 bases in between. CDR3 loop: CASSQDNRGGGVEKLFF. The CDR3 nucleotides read TGTGCCAGCAGCCAAGATAACCGGGGAGGTGGGGTAGAAAAACTGTTTTTT.

This chain connects TRBV7-2 to TRBJ1-4, with TRBD1 matching 7 bases. Germline V CDR1 and CDR2: SGHTA, FQGNSA. The J segment lost 1 base and the V segment lost 6 bases, leaving 8 bases of the junction unmatched. The CDR3 has 16 residues. The CDR3 nucleotides read TGTGCCAGCAGACTCACAGGGGAAGGAACTAATGAAAAACTGTTTTTT. Its translation: CASRLTGEGTNEKLFF.

The chain uses TRBV9 and TRBJ1-1; possible D gene TRBD1, 6 bases. Trimming cost V 4 bases and J 7 bases, with 14 bases left between them. Germline CDR1 and CDR2: SGDLS and YYNGEE. The CDR3 sequence is 13 residues long. CDR3 sequence: CASSPGGLDEAFF. The DNA for the CDR3 is TGTGCCAGCAGCCCCGGGGGGCTGGATGAAGCTTTCTTT. The whole variable domain, filled in from reference TRBV9 and TRBJ1-1, reads DSGVTQTPKHLITATGQRVTLRCSPRSGDLSVYWYQQSLDQGLQFLIQYYNGEERAKGNILERFSAQQFPDLHSELNLSSLELGDSALYFCASSPGGLDEAFFGQGTRLTVV.

On this clone itself: Other DNA sequences in this sample translate to the same CDR3. This sequence joins TRBV27 and TRBJ2-7, with D possibly matching TRBD2 (5 bases). CDR3 length: 13 amino acids. The V and J ends lost 3 bases and 6 bases respectively, with 12 bases between them. CDR1 MNHEY and CDR2 SMNVEV come from the germline V gene (reference sequence). CDR3 loop: CASSLGGGSEQYF. For the CDR3, the DNA is TGTGCCAGCAGTTTGGGCGGAGGCTCCGAGCAGTACTTC.

The chain uses TRBV5-4 and TRBJ1-1; the D gene is possibly TRBD1 (5 bases). CDR3 length: 14 amino acids. The germline V gene has CDR1 SGHNT and CDR2 YYREEE (reference sequence). Trimming pared 4 bases from V and 3 bases from J, leaving 13 bases between. CDR3 DNA: TGTGCCAGCAGCCCTACCACAGGAGACACTGAAGCTTTCTTT. Protein sequence: CASSPTTGDTEAFF. The whole variable domain, filled in from reference TRBV5-4 and TRBJ1-1, reads ETGVTQSPTHLIKTRGQQVTLRCSSQSGHNTVSWYQQALGQGPQFIFQYYREEENGRGNFPPRFSGLQFPNYSSELNVNALELDDSALYLCASSPTTGDTEAFFGQGTRLTVV.

Points on this clone: Different DNA sequences within this sample yield the same CDR3. The chain uses TRBV27 and TRBJ2-7, with D tentatively TRBD2 (5 bases). V lost 4 bases to trimming and J lost 2 bases, with 9 bases between them. This CDR3 spans 13 amino acids. From germline, CDR1 is MNHEY and CDR2 SMNVEV (reference sequence). CDR3 in amino acids: CASSSSGTYEQYF. The CDR3 DNA is TGTGCCAGCAGTTCCAGCGGCACCTACGAGCAGTACTTC.

The CDR3, as DNA: TGTGCCAGCACCCAGGGTGTAGGGGGGCCTATAGCTGAAGCTTTCTTT. It translates to CASTQGVGGPIAEAFF. This sequence joins TRBV5-5 and TRBJ1-1; tentative D call: TRBD1 (6 bases). The V gene lost 6 bases and the J gene lost 6 bases, with 24 bases spanning the gap. CDR3 length: 16 residues. Germline-derived CDR1 and CDR2 are SGHKS and YYEKEE (reference sequence). The whole variable domain, filled in from reference TRBV5-5 and TRBJ1-1, reads DAGVTQSPTHLIKTRGQQVTLRCSPISGHKSVSWYQQVLGQGPQFIFQYYEKEERGRGNFPDRFSARQFPNYSSELNVNALLLGDSALYLCASTQGVGGPIAEAFFGQGTRLTVV.

V gene TRBV28 combines with J gene TRBJ2-3, with D possibly being TRBD2 (5 bases). Per germline, CDR1 MDHEN and CDR2 SYDVKM. This CDR3 is built from 17 residues. The germline V and J ends were trimmed by 4 bases and 5 bases, with 22 bases remaining between them. For the CDR3, the DNA is TGTGCCAGCAGTTCTATTCGGCGGGCACCTCCGATAGATACGCAGTATTTT. Its translation: CASSSIRRAPPIDTQYF.